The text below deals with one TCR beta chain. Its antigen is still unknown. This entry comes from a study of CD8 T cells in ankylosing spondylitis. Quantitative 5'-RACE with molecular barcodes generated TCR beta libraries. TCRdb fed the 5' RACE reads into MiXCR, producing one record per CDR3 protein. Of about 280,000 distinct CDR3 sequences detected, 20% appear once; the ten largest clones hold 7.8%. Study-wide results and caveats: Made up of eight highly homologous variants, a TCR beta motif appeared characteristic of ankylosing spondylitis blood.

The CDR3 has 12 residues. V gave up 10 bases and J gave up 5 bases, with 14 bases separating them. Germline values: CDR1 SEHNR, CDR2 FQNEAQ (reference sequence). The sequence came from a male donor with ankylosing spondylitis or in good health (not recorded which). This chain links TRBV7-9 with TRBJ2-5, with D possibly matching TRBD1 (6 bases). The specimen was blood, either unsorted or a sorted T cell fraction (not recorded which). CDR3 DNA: TGTGCCACCCAACAGGGTTCTGAGACCCAGTACTTC. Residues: CATQQGSETQYF.